This TCR beta chain derives from a study of blood T cell repertoires in COVID-19. At the level of the study: Researchers got acute and convalescent COVID-19 samples from the United States, Italy and Spain. T cells, B-cell-depleted T cells, or PBMCs provided the cDNA or gDNA that served as material.

The CDR3 is made up of 15 amino acids. In germline, CDR1 is SGHRS, CDR2 YFSETQ. V was pared by 3 bases and J by 4 bases, with 13 bases between. In the authors' methods: Amplified reference gene primers provided the basis for estimating nucleated cell counts. The data were produced by immunoSEQ multiplex PCR, yet TCRdb's version contains in-frame clones alone and is incomplete. The V and J calls and clone size come from that table; D and trimming were worked out from the DNA. The repertoire includes some 20,000 clones, around 89% of them detected once, and approximately 8.1% sits in the top ten. The V call is TRBV5-1, the J call TRBJ1-4; D gene ambiguous. This clonotype was obtained from a woman in her sixties with active COVID-19. Sequencing was done on a sample of peripheral blood. The CDR3 DNA is TGCGCCAGCAGCTCGGGGAGGATGATTAATGAAAAACTGTTTTTT. Translated, it gives CASSSGRMINEKLFF.